A single sample is the source of the 9 T cell receptor beta chains below, sequenced in a study of human T cells and chemical hapten exposure. One entry per CDR3 protein, called by TCRdb with MiXCR from the RACE reads. In the table there are 150,000 to 200,000 distinct CDR3 sequences, 25% to 35% of which are singletons. Time point indicated: pre-sensitization, week 0. The treatment denotes: therapeutic diphenylcyclopropenone sensitization with weekly scalp DPC. The sample in question was whole blood, obtained in connection with sensitization to the hapten diphenylcyclopropenone (DPC). Every receptor here comes from a woman in her 30s with alopecia areata. Some clones in this sample may be carry-over from other donors' samples.

V usage is TRBV9 and J usage is TRBJ2-7, with 8 bases identical to TRBD1. CDR3 length: 14 residues. The germline V gene has CDR1 SGDLS and CDR2 YYNGEE. V lost 2 bases and J lost 3; bases outside the gene matches: 4. The DNA for the CDR3 is TGTGCCAGCAGCGTGACAGGGGAGAACTACGAGCAGTACTTC. Its protein product is CASSVTGENYEQYF. Full variable domain (remainder filled in from reference TRBV9 and TRBJ2-7): DSGVTQTPKHLITATGQRVTLRCSPRSGDLSVYWYQQSLDQGLQFLIQYYNGEERAKGNILERFSAQQFPDLHSELNLSSLELGDSALYFCASSVTGENYEQYFGPGTRLTVT.

V is TRBV15 and J is TRBJ2-5; 10 bases are shared with TRBD1. The V gene end was trimmed by 5 bases and the J gene end by 2 bases; junction bases not matched to a gene: 2. Germline V gives CDR1 LNHNV, CDR2 YYDKDF (reference sequence). This CDR3 comprises 14 residues. CDR3 in amino acids: CATSGDRGQETQYF. The DNA of the CDR3 is TGTGCCACCAGCGGGGACAGGGGACAAGAGACCCAGTACTTC.

This clonotype was detected a few times. V is TRBV20-1 and J is TRBJ2-6; D might be TRBD1 or TRBD2, each matching 6 bases. Trimming took off 1 base at V and 4 bases at J, with 8 bases between the two ends. Germline loops: CDR1 DFQATT, CDR2 SNEGSKA (reference sequence). This CDR3 has 14 amino acids. The CDR3 is CSARGGAGANVLTF. The DNA for the CDR3 is TGCAGTGCTAGAGGGGGGGCCGGGGCCAACGTCCTGACTTTC.

The table lists this clonotype with many counts. This chain uses TRBV12-3 or TRBV12-4 with TRBJ2-5; 7 bases align to TRBD1. V shed 2 bases and J 5 bases; nucleotides not matched to a gene: 2. CDR3 length equals 13 residues. This CDR3 is CASSLTGVETQYF. The CDR3 coding sequence is TGTGCCAGCAGTTTAACAGGGGTGGAGACCCAGTACTTC.

The chain recombines TRBV7-8 with TRBJ2-2; D remains ambiguous. Trimming shortened V by 6 bases and J by 5 bases, and 10 bases separated the two germline ends. The CDR3 has 13 amino acids. The germline V gene has CDR1 SGHVS and CDR2 FQNEAQ. The CDR3 DNA reads as TGTGCCAGCAGGCCGTCGAGGACCGGGGAGCTGTTTTTT. Protein sequence: CASRPSRTGELFF.

The chain's CDR3 is CASKEQAGYGYTF. In nucleotides, the CDR3 is TGTGCCAGCAAGGAACAGGCGGGCTATGGCTACACCTTC. This rearrangement joins TRBV2 to TRBJ1-2; TRBD1 might be the D (5 bases). This CDR3 has 13 amino acids. Germline assignment: CDR1 SNHLY and CDR2 FYNNEI. V was trimmed by 7 bases and J by 4 bases, leaving 13 bases between them.

This clonotype appeared a single time. The V call is TRBV28, the J call TRBJ2-5; unclear D gene. The germline gives CDR1 MDHEN, CDR2 SYDVKM. The CDR3 spans 16 residues. V was shortened by 6 bases and J by 2 bases, with 19 bases between the two germline ends. The CDR3 protein is CASSFSPSALQETQYF. In DNA, the CDR3 is TGTGCCAGCAGCTTCTCTCCGAGCGCCCTTCAAGAGACCCAGTACTTC.

The genes are TRBV29-1 and TRBJ2-5; D not resolved. Trimming cost V 3 bases and J 5 bases, with 10 bases left between them. Germline CDR1 SQVTM, CDR2 ANQGSEA. The CDR3 has 12 residues. The CDR3 spells CSVDSGSETQYF. CDR3 coding DNA: TGCAGCGTTGATAGTGGGTCGGAGACCCAGTACTTC.

The chain recombines TRBV4-2 with TRBJ1-1, with 8 bases aligning to TRBD1. Germline V lookup: CDR1 LGHNA, CDR2 YNFKEQ. The CDR3 runs to 15 residues. V shed 0 bases and J 11 bases; nucleotides not matched to a gene: 11. CDR3 coding DNA: TGTGCCAGCAGCCAAGATGGGTCGGACAGGGCGAGGGCTTTCTTT. It translates to CASSQDGSDRARAFF.